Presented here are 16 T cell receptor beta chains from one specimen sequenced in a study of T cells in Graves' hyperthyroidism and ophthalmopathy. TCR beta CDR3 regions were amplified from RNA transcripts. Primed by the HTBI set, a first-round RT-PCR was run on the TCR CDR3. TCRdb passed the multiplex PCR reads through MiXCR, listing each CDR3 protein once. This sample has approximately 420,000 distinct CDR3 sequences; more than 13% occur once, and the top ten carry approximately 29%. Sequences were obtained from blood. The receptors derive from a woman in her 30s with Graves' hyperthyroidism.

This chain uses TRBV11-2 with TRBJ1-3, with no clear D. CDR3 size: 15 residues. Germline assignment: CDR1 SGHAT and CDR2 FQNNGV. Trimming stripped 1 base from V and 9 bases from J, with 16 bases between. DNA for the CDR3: TGTGCCAGCAGCTTAGGGCCCGGCCTGGAGATCACCATATATTTT. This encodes CASSLGPGLEITIYF.

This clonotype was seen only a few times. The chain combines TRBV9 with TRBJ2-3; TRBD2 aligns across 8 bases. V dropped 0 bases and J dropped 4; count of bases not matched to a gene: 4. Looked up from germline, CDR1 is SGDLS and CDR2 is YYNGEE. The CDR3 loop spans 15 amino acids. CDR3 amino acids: CASSVDLAGPDTQYF. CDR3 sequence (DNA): TGTGCCAGCAGCGTAGATCTAGCGGGTCCAGATACGCAGTATTTT.

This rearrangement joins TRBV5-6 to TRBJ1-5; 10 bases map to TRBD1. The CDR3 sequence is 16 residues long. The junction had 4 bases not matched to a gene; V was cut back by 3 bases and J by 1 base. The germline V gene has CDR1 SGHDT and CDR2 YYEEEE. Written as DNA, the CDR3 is TGTGCCAGCAGCTGGGACAGGGGCGGGAGCAATCAGCCCCAGCATTTT. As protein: CASSWDRGGSNQPQHF.

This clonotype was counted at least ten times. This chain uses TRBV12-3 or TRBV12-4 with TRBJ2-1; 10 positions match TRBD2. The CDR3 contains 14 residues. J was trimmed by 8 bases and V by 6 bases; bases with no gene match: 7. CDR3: CASRPSGRGYEQFF. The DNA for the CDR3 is TGTGCCAGCAGGCCTAGCGGGAGAGGCTATGAGCAGTTCTTC.

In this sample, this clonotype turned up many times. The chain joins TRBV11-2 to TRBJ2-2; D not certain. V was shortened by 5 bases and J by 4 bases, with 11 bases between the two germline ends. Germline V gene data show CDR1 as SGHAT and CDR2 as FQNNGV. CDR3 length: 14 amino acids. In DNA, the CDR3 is TGTGCCAGCAGCCCACGGCAGGTCACCGGGGAGCTGTTTTTT. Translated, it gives CASSPRQVTGELFF.

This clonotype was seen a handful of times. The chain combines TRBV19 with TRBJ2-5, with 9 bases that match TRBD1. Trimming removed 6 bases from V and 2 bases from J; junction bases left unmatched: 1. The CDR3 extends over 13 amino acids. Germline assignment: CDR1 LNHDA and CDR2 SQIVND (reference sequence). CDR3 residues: CASSGQGQETQYF. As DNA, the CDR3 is TGTGCCAGTAGCGGACAGGGGCAAGAGACCCAGTACTTC.

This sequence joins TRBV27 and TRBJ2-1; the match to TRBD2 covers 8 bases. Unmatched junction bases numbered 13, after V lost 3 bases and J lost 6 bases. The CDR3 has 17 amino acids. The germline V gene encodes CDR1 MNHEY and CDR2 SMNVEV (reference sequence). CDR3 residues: CASSFHSRRGLVNEQFF. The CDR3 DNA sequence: TGTGCCAGCAGTTTTCACTCTAGAAGGGGACTAGTCAATGAGCAGTTCTTC.

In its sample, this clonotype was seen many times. CDR3 sequence: CASSFAGIFLNEQFF. The DNA for the CDR3 is TGTGCCAGCAGTTTTGCGGGGATCTTCCTCAATGAGCAGTTCTTC. The gene calls are TRBV27 and TRBJ2-1; TRBD2 is a possible D gene (6 bases). Germline CDR1 is MNHEY and CDR2 is SMNVEV (reference sequence). With 3 bases removed from V and 6 bases from J, the gap between germline ends came to 15 bases. This CDR3 has 15 residues.

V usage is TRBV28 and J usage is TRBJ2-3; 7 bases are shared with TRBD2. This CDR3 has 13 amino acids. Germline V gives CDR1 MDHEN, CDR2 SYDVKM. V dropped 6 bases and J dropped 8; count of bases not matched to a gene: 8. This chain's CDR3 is CASRVAGVVTQYF. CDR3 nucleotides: TGTGCCAGCAGAGTTGCGGGAGTTGTTACGCAGTATTTT.

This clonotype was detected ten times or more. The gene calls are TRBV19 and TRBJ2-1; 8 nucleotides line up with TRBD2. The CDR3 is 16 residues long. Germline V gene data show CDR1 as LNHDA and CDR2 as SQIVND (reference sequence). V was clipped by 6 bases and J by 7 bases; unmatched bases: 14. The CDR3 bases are TGTGCCAGTAGGCCCCTGGTGGCTAGCGGGTATAATGAGCAGTTCTTC. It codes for CASRPLVASGYNEQFF.

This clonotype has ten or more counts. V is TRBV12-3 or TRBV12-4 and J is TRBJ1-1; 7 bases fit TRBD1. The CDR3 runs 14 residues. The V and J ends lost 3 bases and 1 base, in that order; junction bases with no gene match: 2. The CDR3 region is CASSLTGTNTEAFF. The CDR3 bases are TGTGCCAGCAGTTTGACAGGGACGAACACTGAAGCTTTCTTT.

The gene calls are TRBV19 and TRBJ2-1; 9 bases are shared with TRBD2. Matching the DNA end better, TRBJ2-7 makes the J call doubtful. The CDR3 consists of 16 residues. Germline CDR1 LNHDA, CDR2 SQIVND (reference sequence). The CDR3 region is CASSILAGSPYNEQYF. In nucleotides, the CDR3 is TGTGCCAGTAGTATTCTAGCGGGGTCCCCCTACAATGAGCAGTACTTC.

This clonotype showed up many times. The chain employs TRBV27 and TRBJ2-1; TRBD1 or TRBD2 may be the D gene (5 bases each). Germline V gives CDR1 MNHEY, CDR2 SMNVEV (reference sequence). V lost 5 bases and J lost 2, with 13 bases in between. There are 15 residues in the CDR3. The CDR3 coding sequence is TGTGCCAGCAGTCCCCCGGGGCTTCCCTACAATGAGCAGTTCTTC. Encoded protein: CASSPPGLPYNEQFF.

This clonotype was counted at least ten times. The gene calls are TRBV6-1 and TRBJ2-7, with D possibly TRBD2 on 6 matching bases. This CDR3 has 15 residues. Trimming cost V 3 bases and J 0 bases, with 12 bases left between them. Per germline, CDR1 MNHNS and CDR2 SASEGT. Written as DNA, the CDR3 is TGTGCCAGCAGTGACGTCCAGCGGGTCTCCTACGAGCAGTACTTC. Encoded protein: CASSDVQRVSYEQYF.

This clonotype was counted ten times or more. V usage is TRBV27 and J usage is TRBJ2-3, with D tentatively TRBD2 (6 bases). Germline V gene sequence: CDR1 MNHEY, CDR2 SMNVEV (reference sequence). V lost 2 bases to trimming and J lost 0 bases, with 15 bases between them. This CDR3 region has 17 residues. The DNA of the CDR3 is TGTGCCAGCAGTTTAGATCGGGGAGGATCTAGCACAGATACGCAGTATTTT. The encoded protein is CASSLDRGGSSTDTQYF.

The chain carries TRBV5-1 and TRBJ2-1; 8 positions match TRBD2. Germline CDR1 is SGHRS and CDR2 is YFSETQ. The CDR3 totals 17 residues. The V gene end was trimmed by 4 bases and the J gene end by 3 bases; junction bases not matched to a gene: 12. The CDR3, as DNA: TGCGCCAGCAGCCCGGGAGGTAGCGGGATAAACTACAATGAGCAGTTCTTC. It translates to CASSPGGSGINYNEQFF.